The clone carrying this T cell receptor beta chain appeared once. The antigen is unknown. The sample belongs to a study of cytomegalovirus exposure and HLA in healthy donors. The study, taken as a whole, reports: In a later analysis, TCR association rates varied by HLA locus: DRB1 most, HLA-C fewest. The authors later found HLA-associated TCR beta chains more clonally expanded than equally common others. Immune exposure information comprised only CMV serostatus. The study recorded 150 to 200 TCR beta chains that were cytomegalovirus-associated.

The V end lost 1 base, the J end lost 6 bases, and 17 bases lay between the germline ends. Germline CDR1 reads SGHRS; CDR2 reads YFSETQ. The CDR3 has 16 residues. Vbeta (60) and Jbeta (13) primers were used in the PCR. Assay used: immunoSEQ multiplex PCR; TCRdb lists only in-frame clones, some missing. The sample has 150,000 to 200,000 clones, 75% to 85% seen once. The TCR comes from a woman aged 50 to 65 in good health and CMV-seronegative. This chain connects TRBV5-1 to TRBJ2-1, with D perhaps TRBD2 (7 bases). Sequenced input: PBMCs. CDR3 DNA sequence: TGCGCCAGCAGCTTGACAGGGAGGGGTGCGGGCAATGAGCAGTTCTTC. Amino acid sequence: CASSLTGRGAGNEQFF.